This T cell receptor beta chain was recovered during a study of blood T cell repertoires in COVID-19. Sequencing was performed with immunoSEQ multiplex PCR; in TCRdb, only in-frame clones are kept and a portion is missing. Here the sample spans 80,000 to 95,000 clones, 85% being singletons. This clone was recorded once. The CDR3 loop spans 14 amino acids. CDR1 MNHEY and CDR2 SMNVEV come from the germline V gene (reference sequence). With 7 bases removed from V and 5 bases from J, the gap between germline ends came to 12 bases. The V gene is TRBV27, the J gene TRBJ1-6, with a weak D call TRBD1 (5 bases). What was sequenced was peripheral blood. The source is a man older than 75 with acute or convalescent COVID-19. CDR3 bases: TGTGCCAGCACCCCCCAGGGTGATAATTCACCCCTCCACTTT. Translating gives CASTPQGDNSPLHF.